The 32 T cell receptor beta chains below come from one sample, sequenced in a study of cytomegalovirus exposure and HLA in healthy donors. PCR amplification relied on 60 Vbeta primers (plus 13 Jbeta primers). The method was immunoSEQ multiplex PCR; TCRdb's version includes in-frame clones alone and lacks a portion of them. The sample lists roughly 70,000 clones, roughly 79% occurring once. Sequencing was carried out using PBMCs. All receptors derive from a man aged 45-65 years in good health and CMV-seronegative.

The chain combines TRBV7-9 with TRBJ1-1; a possible D gene is TRBD1 (6 bases). CDR1 and CDR2 from the germline V gene are SEHNR and FQNEAQ (reference sequence). The germline V and J ends were trimmed by 2 bases and 3 bases, with 10 bases remaining between them. The CDR3 loop spans 14 amino acids. CDR3 sequence reads: CASSLLQGYTEAFF. The CDR3 DNA follows: TGTGCCAGCAGCTTACTCCAGGGGTACACTGAAGCTTTCTTT.

The chain has TRBV25-1 and TRBJ2-1; D call uncertain. With 7 bases removed from V and 3 bases from J, the gap between germline ends came to 13 bases. This CDR3 is 14 amino acids long. From germline, CDR1 is MGHDK and CDR2 SYGVNS. CDR3 sequence: CASTSRRDYNEQFF. The CDR3 DNA is TGTGCCAGCACCTCGCGAAGAGACTACAATGAGCAGTTCTTC.

The CDR3: CTSKPPRIGEQYF. CDR3 coding DNA: TGCACCAGCAAACCTCCGAGGATAGGCGAGCAGTACTTC. V is TRBV1 and J is TRBJ2-7; whether TRBD2, the table's D call, matches the DNA was not checked. TRBV1 is deemed a pseudogene. The CDR3 extends over 13 amino acids.

A single count supports this clone. The chain uses TRBV19 and TRBJ1-1; D may be TRBD1 (6 bases). V gave up 7 bases and J gave up 0 bases, with 15 bases separating them. The CDR3 contains 15 residues. From germline, CDR1 is LNHDA and CDR2 SQIVND (reference sequence). The chain's CDR3 is CASNPGQGMNTEAFF. The DNA for the CDR3 is TGTGCCAGTAATCCGGGACAAGGAATGAACACTGAAGCTTTCTTT.

This sequence joins TRBV6-5 and TRBJ2-7; D is perhaps TRBD1 (6 bases). Trimming shortened V by 8 bases and J by 1 base, and 18 bases separated the two germline ends. The CDR3 is 15 amino acids. The germline gives CDR1 MNHEY, CDR2 SVGAGI. The CDR3 is CASRLGTRGSYEQYF. CDR3 DNA: TGTGCCAGCCGATTAGGGACAAGGGGATCCTACGAGCAGTACTTC.

The V and J genes are TRBV18 and TRBJ1-2; TRBD1 matches at 8 bases. This CDR3 has 14 amino acids. CDR1 is KGHSH and CDR2 is LQKENI in the germline V gene. The trim removed 0 bases at V and 8 bases at J, leaving 5 bases unmatched. CDR3 coding DNA: TGTGCCAGCTCACCACCGGGACAGGCTTCGGGCTACACCTTC. It specifies CASSPPGQASGYTF.

The chain employs TRBV10-1 and TRBJ2-7, with TRBD1 identical over 9 bases. The CDR3 is 16 amino acids. The germline gives CDR1 WNHNN, CDR2 SYGVQD (reference sequence). The trim removed 5 bases at V and 3 bases at J, leaving 11 bases unmatched. The CDR3 bases are TGCGCCAGCAGTCCCTTACCGGGACAGGGCCTCTACGAGCAGTACTTC. Its protein product is CASSPLPGQGLYEQYF.

This clone was seen a few times. The chain employs TRBV6-5 and TRBJ1-2, with TRBD1 matching over 7 bases. This CDR3 is 15 amino acids long. Germline-derived CDR1 and CDR2 are MNHEY and SVGAGI. The trim removed 2 bases at V and 1 base at J, leaving 4 bases unmatched. The CDR3 nucleotides read TGTGCCAGCAGTTACGTAGGGACAGTTAACTATGGCTACACCTTC. Translation: CASSYVGTVNYGYTF.

This clone has just a few counts. The chain employs TRBV30 and TRBJ2-5, with D unresolved. Germline CDR1 GTSNPN, CDR2 SVGIG (reference sequence). V was pared by 4 bases and J by 3 bases, with 6 bases between. The CDR3 length is 11 residues. The CDR3, as DNA: TGTGCCTGGACTGCTAAAGAGACCCAGTACTTC. It specifies CAWTAKETQYF.

The V gene is TRBV4-1, the J gene TRBJ1-5; TRBD1 aligns across 9 bases. Germline CDR1 is MGHRA and CDR2 is YSYEKL. V dropped 1 base and J dropped 2; count of bases not matched to a gene: 0. This CDR3 contains 15 residues. CDR3 region: CASSQGDRGNQPQHF. CDR3 sequence (DNA): TGCGCCAGCAGCCAAGGGGACAGGGGCAATCAGCCCCAGCATTTT.

This chain uses TRBV30 with TRBJ1-3, with D possibly TRBD1 on 6 matching bases. V shed 4 bases and J shed 0 bases, with 16 bases lying between them. The CDR3 has 16 residues. Germline CDR1 reads GTSNPN; CDR2 reads SVGIG (reference sequence). The CDR3 reads CAWIPGRGFSGNTIYF. CDR3 coding DNA: TGTGCCTGGATTCCAGGGAGGGGGTTCTCTGGAAACACCATATATTTT.

This chain connects TRBV5-6 to TRBJ1-3, with a weak D call TRBD1 (6 bases). This CDR3 has 16 amino acids. Germline V gives CDR1 SGHDT, CDR2 YYEEEE. The V and J ends lost 2 bases and 4 bases respectively, with 16 bases between them. CDR3 residues: CASSFVKVTGGNTIYF. CDR3 in DNA: TGTGCCAGCAGCTTCGTCAAGGTTACAGGGGGAAACACCATATATTTT.

This chain connects TRBV27 to TRBJ2-1, with TRBD2 identical over 9 bases. The CDR3 consists of 13 residues. Looked up from germline, CDR1 is MNHEY and CDR2 is SMNVEV (reference sequence). CDR3 protein: CVTTSGSYNEQFF. In DNA form, the CDR3 reads TGTGTCACGACTAGCGGCTCCTACAATGAGCAGTTCTTC.

CDR3 nucleotides: TGTGCCAGCAGTCGTAGGGGTGGGACTCTTGAGACCCAGTACTTC. It yields the protein CASSRRGGTLETQYF. This chain joins TRBV11-3 and TRBJ2-5, with a weak D call TRBD2 (6 bases). Germline lookup yields CDR1 SGHNT and CDR2 YENEEA. Trimming left V 6 bases short and J 5 bases short, with 19 bases between. CDR3 length: 15 amino acids.

This clone was observed a few times. V is TRBV5-6 and J is TRBJ1-1; the D gene is possibly TRBD1 (6 bases). The CDR3 spans 14 residues. Germline values: CDR1 SGHDT, CDR2 YYEEEE. The germline V and J ends were trimmed by 4 bases and 1 base, with 11 bases remaining between them. Here the CDR3 reads CASSLRQANTEAFF. Here the CDR3 DNA reads TGTGCCAGCAGCCTAAGACAGGCGAACACTGAAGCTTTCTTT.

A remark on this clone: Other nucleotide sequences from this sample produce the same CDR3. This chain uses TRBV6-5 with TRBJ1-5; 8 bases match TRBD1. There are 14 residues in the CDR3. Germline CDR1 reads MNHEY; CDR2 reads SVGAGI. V lost 6 bases and J lost 3; bases outside the gene matches: 4. Here the CDR3 reads CASRRTGNNQPQHF. The CDR3 bases are TGTGCCAGCAGGAGGACAGGGAACAATCAGCCCCAGCATTTT.

The chain employs TRBV7-9 and TRBJ2-3; 7 bases align to TRBD2. CDR3 length: 16 residues. V was pared by 4 bases and J by 3 bases, with 10 bases of the junction left unmatched. Germline assignment: CDR1 SEHNR and CDR2 FQNEAQ (reference sequence). Here the CDR3 reads CASSSKFPRGTDTQYF. Here the CDR3 DNA reads TGTGCCAGCAGCTCCAAATTTCCGCGGGGGACAGATACGCAGTATTTT.

The V call is TRBV11-2, the J call TRBJ1-6; D gene ambiguous. V was clipped by 3 bases and J by 7 bases, with 13 bases between them. CDR3 length equals 15 residues. The germline gives CDR1 SGHAT, CDR2 FQNNGV. As DNA, the CDR3 is TGTGCCAGCAGCTTTGTAGGGAGGAACAATTCACCCCTCCACTTT. It yields the protein CASSFVGRNNSPLHF.

V usage is TRBV6-5 and J usage is TRBJ2-7, with 8 bases identical to TRBD1. The V gene's germline CDR1 is MNHEY and CDR2 SVGAGI. The CDR3 loop spans 15 amino acids. J lost 1 base, V lost 5 bases, and 7 bases had no gene match. The CDR3 reads CASSPFGTGSYEQYF. CDR3 coding DNA: TGTGCCAGCAGTCCCTTCGGGACAGGATCCTACGAGCAGTACTTC.

The CDR3 nucleotides read TGTGCCAGTACCTTCAGACAGGGCGTCACTGAAGCTTTCTTT. This translates into CASTFRQGVTEAFF. The genes are TRBV19 and TRBJ1-1; 7 bases match TRBD1. Losses at the gene ends were 7 bases for V and 4 bases for J; bases not matched to a gene: 9. CDR3 size: 14 residues. Germline V lookup: CDR1 LNHDA, CDR2 SQIVND (reference sequence).

This clone was counted a single time. The chain links TRBV25-1 to TRBJ2-7, with D unresolved. V was pared by 1 base and J by 0 bases, with 7 bases between. The CDR3 spans 14 residues. CDR1 is MGHDK and CDR2 is SYGVNS in the germline V gene. The CDR3 DNA sequence: TGTGCCAGCAGTGAATCTTTGAGCTCCTACGAGCAGTACTTC. Encoded protein: CASSESLSSYEQYF.

The genes are TRBV5-1 and TRBJ1-1, with D unresolved. With 1 base removed from V and 3 bases from J, the gap between germline ends came to 13 bases. Germline CDR1 and CDR2: SGHRS and YFSETQ. CDR3 length equals 15 residues. The CDR3 bases are TGCGCCAGCAGCTTGCTACCGGGGAGGGACACTGAAGCTTTCTTT. Translated, it gives CASSLLPGRDTEAFF.

This chain joins TRBV18 and TRBJ2-3; possibly TRBD1 for D (5 bases). CDR1 is KGHSH, CDR2 LQKENI, per germline. V was shortened by 5 bases and J by 6 bases, with 12 bases between the two germline ends. The CDR3 covers 13 residues. For the CDR3, the DNA is TGTGCCAGCTCAAAAGGGGCGACGGATACGCAGTATTTT. Protein product: CASSKGATDTQYF.

About this clone: This same CDR3 is encoded by further DNA sequences in the sample. The V gene is TRBV9, the J gene TRBJ2-7, with D tentatively TRBD2 (6 bases). With 2 bases removed from V and 3 bases from J, the gap between germline ends came to 9 bases. The CDR3 totals 13 residues. Germline V lookup: CDR1 SGDLS, CDR2 YYNGEE. CDR3 nucleotide sequence: TGTGCCAGCAGCGTTTCGGACTACTACGAGCAGTACTTC. Residues: CASSVSDYYEQYF. Full variable domain (outside the CDR3, taken from reference TRBV9 and TRBJ2-7): DSGVTQTPKHLITATGQRVTLRCSPRSGDLSVYWYQQSLDQGLQFLIQYYNGEERAKGNILERFSAQQFPDLHSELNLSSLELGDSALYFCASSVSDYYEQYFGPGTRLTVT.

This clone was seen a handful of times. J is TRBJ2-7 and V is TRBV5-1; 8 nucleotides line up with TRBD2. The V and J ends lost 0 bases and 7 bases, in that order; junction bases with no gene match: 9. The length of the CDR3 is 15 residues. Germline V gene data show CDR1 as SGHRS and CDR2 as YFSETQ. This CDR3 reads CASSLAGTRSGEQYF. The DNA for the CDR3 is TGCGCCAGCAGCTTGGCCGGGACTAGGTCAGGTGAGCAGTACTTC.

This rearrangement joins TRBV7-8 to TRBJ1-4; a weak D match, TRBD1 (6 bases). The germline V gene has CDR1 SGHVS and CDR2 FQNEAQ. The CDR3 consists of 16 residues. The V gene lost 5 bases and the J gene lost 10 bases, with 23 bases spanning the gap. CDR3 DNA: TGTGCCAGCAGCCTCACTGAGGGGGTGAAGATCGGAAAACTGTTTTTT. Protein: CASSLTEGVKIGKLFF.

This chain links TRBV5-1 with TRBJ2-1; 9 bases line up with TRBD1. Germline loops: CDR1 SGHRS, CDR2 YFSETQ. V lost 0 bases and J lost 6; bases outside the gene matches: 4. This CDR3 region has 15 residues. Written as DNA, the CDR3 is TGCGCCAGCAGCTTGGGGGGACAGGGCCTCAATGAGCAGTTCTTC. It specifies CASSLGGQGLNEQFF.

The rearrangement joins TRBV19 to TRBJ1-3; perhaps TRBD1 as D (5 bases). Germline V CDR1 and CDR2: LNHDA, SQIVND (reference sequence). The CDR3 covers 15 residues. The CDR3 DNA sequence: TGTGCAAAAGTTTGTGGGAGGGGACCTGGAAACACCATATATTTT. Translating gives CAKVCGRGPGNTIYF.

The rearrangement uses TRBV7-2 and TRBJ2-3; 8 nucleotides align to TRBD2. This CDR3 spans 17 amino acids. Germline lookup yields CDR1 SGHTA and CDR2 FQGNSA. Germline trimming cut 4 bases from V and 4 bases from J; bases unmatched to any gene: 13. This chain's CDR3 is CASSYRPAGVVADTQYF. As DNA, the CDR3 is TGTGCCAGCAGCTATCGGCCAGCGGGAGTAGTTGCAGATACGCAGTATTTT.

This rearrangement joins TRBV30 to TRBJ1-6; 9 positions match TRBD1. The CDR3 is 14 residues long. V dropped 5 bases and J dropped 7; count of bases not matched to a gene: 6. CDR1 is GTSNPN, CDR2 SVGIG, per germline (reference sequence). CDR3 sequence (DNA): TGTGCCTGGTCGTACGGGACAGGGAATTCACCCCTCCACTTT. It yields the protein CAWSYGTGNSPLHF.

The chain employs TRBV25-1 and TRBJ2-5; 10 positions agree with TRBD2. CDR3 length: 17 amino acids. CDR1 MGHDK and CDR2 SYGVNS come from the germline V gene. The trim removed 1 base at V and 4 bases at J, leaving 9 bases unmatched. The CDR3 bases are TGTGCCAGCAGTGAATTGGTAGCGGGGGGCCCCGGAGAGACCCAGTACTTC. It encodes CASSELVAGGPGETQYF.

The chain recombines TRBV5-1 with TRBJ2-5; TRBD2 matches 10 bases. The V gene's germline CDR1 is SGHRS and CDR2 YFSETQ. V gave up 0 bases and J gave up 3 bases; unmatched junction bases: 8. The length of the CDR3 is 17 residues. CDR3 protein: CASSLGIAGGRKETQYF. The CDR3, as DNA: TGCGCCAGCAGCTTGGGGATAGCGGGGGGCCGCAAAGAGACCCAGTACTTC.